These 30 T cell receptor beta chains were all obtained from the same sample, sequenced in a study of control samples from healthy donors and cancer patients. Measured with immunoSEQ multiplex PCR; TCRdb has only the in-frame clones, and not every one. The data show about 120,000 clones, more than 70% seen once. The source material was blood. The receptors originated from a woman in her 70s in good health.

The chain combines TRBV4-1 with TRBJ2-5; tentatively, D is TRBD2 (6 bases). V shed 0 bases and J shed 3 bases, with 14 bases lying between them. Germline V gene sequence: CDR1 MGHRA, CDR2 YSYEKL. There are 16 residues in the CDR3. The CDR3 loop is CASSQDLGRREETQYF. The DNA for the CDR3 is TGCGCCAGCAGCCAAGATTTAGGGAGGAGGGAAGAGACCCAGTACTTC.

The chain uses TRBV2 and TRBJ2-7; 7 bases map to TRBD1. Germline-derived CDR1 and CDR2 are SNHLY and FYNNEI. The V segment lost 6 bases and the J segment 0 bases; nucleotides outside the gene matches: 8. The CDR3 sequence is 15 residues long. CDR3 amino acids: CASSRTGPLSYEQYF. The CDR3 DNA is TGTGCCAGCAGCAGGACAGGCCCCCTCTCCTACGAGCAGTACTTC.

The chain uses TRBV18 and TRBJ2-2; 9 positions match TRBD1. In germline, CDR1 is KGHSH, CDR2 LQKENI. The CDR3 loop spans 16 amino acids. V gave up 2 bases and J gave up 4 bases; unmatched junction bases: 5. The chain's CDR3 is CASSPRTGEGTGELFF. CDR3 coding DNA: TGTGCCAGCTCACCAAGGACAGGGGAGGGCACCGGGGAGCTGTTTTTT.

The rearrangement links TRBV14 to TRBJ1-1; no definite D call. The CDR3 totals 15 residues. V dropped 4 bases and J dropped 5 bases, with 17 bases sitting between them. Germline V gene data show CDR1 as SGHDN and CDR2 as FVKESK. For the CDR3, the DNA is TGTGCCAGCAGCCCGTTTGCACGGCCGGGAACTGAAGCTTTCTTT. It codes for CASSPFARPGTEAFF. The complete variable domain, with remaining parts taken from reference TRBV14 and TRBJ1-1, reads EAGVTQFPSHSVIEKGQTVTLRCDPISGHDNLYWYRRVMGKEIKFLLHFVKESKQDESGMPNNRFLAERTGGTYSTLKVQPAELEDSGVYFCASSPFARPGTEAFFGQGTRLTVV.

The chain uses TRBV7-2 and TRBJ1-2, with 7 bases identical to TRBD1. The germline CDR1 and CDR2 sequences are SGHTA and FQGNSA. The V segment lost 1 base and the J segment 9 bases; nucleotides outside the gene matches: 8. The CDR3 is made up of 14 amino acids. CDR3 protein: CASSLGVTGDRYTF. DNA of the CDR3: TGTGCCAGCAGCTTAGGGGTCACAGGGGATCGCTACACCTTC.

The chain is built from TRBV5-1 and TRBJ2-3, with D hard to call. Germline V gives CDR1 SGHRS, CDR2 YFSETQ. With 0 bases removed from V and 0 bases from J, the gap between germline ends came to 11 bases. There are 16 residues in the CDR3. This chain's CDR3 is CASSLGARSSTDTQYF. In DNA form, the CDR3 reads TGCGCCAGCAGCTTGGGGGCACGGAGTAGCACAGATACGCAGTATTTT. Using reference TRBV5-1 and TRBJ2-3 for the parts outside the CDR3, the full variable domain is KAGVTQTPRYLIKTRGQQVTLSCSPISGHRSVSWYQQTPGQGLQFLFEYFSETQRNKGNFPGRFSGRQFSNSRSEMNVSTLELGDSALYLCASSLGARSSTDTQYFGPGTRLTVL.

This rearrangement joins TRBV6-6 to TRBJ2-4; D gene unclear. The germline CDR1 and CDR2 sequences are MNHNY and SVGAGI (reference sequence). V gave up 4 bases and J gave up 8 bases, with 12 bases separating them. The CDR3 runs to 13 residues. CDR3 bases: TGTGCCAGCAGTTCAGGCCCAACGGACATTCAGTACTTC. Protein product: CASSSGPTDIQYF.

The V and J genes are TRBV7-9 and TRBJ2-5; D remains ambiguous. The germline CDR1 and CDR2 sequences are SEHNR and FQNEAQ (reference sequence). The CDR3 length is 15 residues. Trimming removed 0 bases at V and 1 base at J, with 9 bases between. In DNA form, the CDR3 reads TGTGCCAGCAGCTTAGCGTCGTCGGTCCAAGAGACCCAGTACTTC. This encodes CASSLASSVQETQYF.

The chain links TRBV4-1 to TRBJ1-1; unclear D gene. The CDR3 loop spans 14 amino acids. V was shortened by 1 base and J by 3 bases, with 9 bases between the two germline ends. The germline V gene encodes CDR1 MGHRA and CDR2 YSYEKL. The CDR3 protein is CASSQATVYTEAFF. The CDR3 DNA is TGCGCCAGCAGCCAAGCTACAGTTTACACTGAAGCTTTCTTT.

The CDR3 here is CASSSRTSGTGELFF. The CDR3, as DNA: TGTGCCAGCAGCTCCCGGACTAGCGGCACCGGGGAGCTGTTTTTT. The V call is TRBV7-2, the J call TRBJ2-2, with 10 bases identical to TRBD2. Germline V CDR1 and CDR2: SGHTA, FQGNSA. After removal of 4 bases from V and 4 bases from J, the junction contained 3 bases not matched to a gene. This CDR3 contains 15 residues.

This sequence joins TRBV13 and TRBJ2-2; D call uncertain. The CDR3 covers 14 residues. V shed 0 bases and J shed 5 bases, with 7 bases lying between them. CDR1 is PRHDT and CDR2 is FYEKMQ in the germline V gene (reference sequence). The CDR3 DNA follows: TGTGCCAGCAGCTTAGGGGGCCGAACCGGGGAGCTGTTTTTT. This codes for CASSLGGRTGELFF.

The chain recombines TRBV6-4 with TRBJ1-2; unclear D gene. Germline V gene sequence: CDR1 MRHNA, CDR2 SNTAGT. Between the trimmed V and J ends, which lost 3 bases and 7 bases, there was a span of 12 bases. The CDR3 is 13 amino acids. The DNA of the CDR3 is TGTGCCAGCAGTGAAGGCGGCGGTTCTGGCTACACCTTC. Residues: CASSEGGGSGYTF.

CDR3 in DNA: TGTGCCAGCAGCTTAGTTACAGACCGCGAAGCTTTCTTT. Residues: CASSLVTDREAFF. The V and J genes are TRBV11-2 and TRBJ1-1, with unresolved D. Germline CDR1 and CDR2: SGHAT and FQNNGV. This CDR3 has 13 residues. The germline V and J ends were trimmed by 1 base and 8 bases, with 11 bases remaining between them.

The chain links TRBV4-1 to TRBJ1-5; TRBD1 is a possible D gene (6 bases). This CDR3 contains 15 residues. Germline V gene lookup returns CDR1 MGHRA and CDR2 YSYEKL. V was shortened by 3 bases and J by 6 bases, with 15 bases between the two germline ends. DNA of the CDR3: TGCGCCAGCAGCCAGCAAGGGGGATCAGCTCAGCCCCAGCATTTT. It yields the protein CASSQQGGSAQPQHF.

On this clone itself: Other nucleotide sequences from this sample produce the same CDR3. This sequence joins TRBV12-3 or TRBV12-4 and TRBJ2-5; D perhaps matches TRBD1 (5 bases). The CDR3 totals 13 residues. Trimming removed 3 bases from V and 2 bases from J, with 7 bases in between. The CDR3 loop is CASSFNRQETQYF. CDR3 bases: TGTGCCAGCAGTTTTAACAGGCAAGAGACCCAGTACTTC.

This clone was seen once. The chain couples TRBV4-3 to TRBJ1-4; D might be TRBD1 (5 bases). With 4 bases removed from V and 5 bases from J, the gap between germline ends came to 14 bases. The CDR3 consists of 15 residues. Germline lookup yields CDR1 LGHNA and CDR2 YSLEER. CDR3 nucleotide sequence: TGCGCCAGCAGCCGGGATCTGGGGCGGAATGAAAAACTGTTTTTT. It translates to CASSRDLGRNEKLFF.

The V and J genes are TRBV19 and TRBJ1-6; D gene ambiguous. Trimming removed 6 bases at V and 10 bases at J, with 13 bases between. The CDR3 is made up of 13 amino acids. Looked up from germline, CDR1 is LNHDA and CDR2 is SQIVND (reference sequence). The CDR3 here is CASRPREQSPLHF. The CDR3 nucleotides read TGTGCCAGTAGGCCGAGGGAGCAATCACCCCTCCACTTT.

The chain employs TRBV29-1 and TRBJ2-2, with 9 bases matching TRBD1. The CDR3 extends over 13 amino acids. With 6 bases clipped from V and 3 bases from J, the junction kept 2 bases outside the gene matches. CDR1 is SQVTM and CDR2 is ANQGSEA in the germline V gene. CDR3 in DNA: TGCAGCGTCGACAGGGGGTACACCGGGGAGCTGTTTTTT. This sequence encodes CSVDRGYTGELFF.

The chain is built from TRBV5-1 and TRBJ1-4; 9 bases are shared with TRBD1. J gave up 7 bases and V 4 bases, and 8 bases lay outside the gene matches. This CDR3 comprises 15 residues. Per the germline V gene, CDR1 is SGHRS and CDR2 is YFSETQ. The chain's CDR3 is CASSNKDRGGEKLFF. The CDR3 DNA is TGCGCCAGCAGCAATAAGGACAGGGGCGGTGAAAAACTGTTTTTT.

The chain carries TRBV5-1 and TRBJ1-2; weak D call: TRBD1 (6 bases). This CDR3 comprises 14 residues. Germline V gene lookup returns CDR1 SGHRS and CDR2 YFSETQ. Between the trimmed V and J ends, which lost 0 bases and 7 bases, there was a span of 13 bases. CDR3 bases: TGCGCCAGCAGCTTGGGAGGGGGAGACGGTGGCTACACCTTC. Residues: CASSLGGGDGGYTF.

The genes are TRBV5-1 and TRBJ2-5; 13 bases map to TRBD2. The CDR3 is 17 residues long. Trimming cost V 3 bases and J 2 bases; bases outside gene matches: 7. Germline lookup yields CDR1 SGHRS and CDR2 YFSETQ. The CDR3 region has the DNA TGCGCCAGCAGCTCAGGGACTAGCGGGATACTACAAGAGACCCAGTACTTC. Amino acid sequence: CASSSGTSGILQETQYF.

Only one count was recorded for this clone. This chain links TRBV19 with TRBJ1-5; weak D call: TRBD1 (6 bases). Germline V lookup: CDR1 LNHDA, CDR2 SQIVND (reference sequence). The CDR3 is made up of 15 amino acids. Trimming took off 1 base at V and 3 bases at J, with 10 bases between the two ends. DNA of the CDR3: TGTGCCAGTAGTATAGGGACAGAGCCCAATCAGCCCCAGCATTTT. It yields the protein CASSIGTEPNQPQHF.

V and J are TRBV7-8 and TRBJ1-1; the match to TRBD1 covers 7 bases. The germline V gene has CDR1 SGHVS and CDR2 FQNEAQ. The trim removed 8 bases at V and 3 bases at J, leaving 12 bases unmatched. CDR3 length: 15 amino acids. The CDR3 sequence is CASLQQGTGHTEAFF. The CDR3 nucleotides read TGTGCCAGCCTCCAACAGGGGACGGGTCACACTGAAGCTTTCTTT. Full variable domain (outside the CDR3, taken from reference TRBV7-8 and TRBJ1-1): GAGVSQSPRYKVAKRGQDVALRCDPISGHVSLFWYQQALGQGPEFLTYFQNEAQLDKSGLPSDRFFAERPEGSVSTLKIQRTQQEDSAVYLCASLQQGTGHTEAFFGQGTRLTVV.

The chain links TRBV19 to TRBJ2-5; 9 bases are a match to TRBD1. This CDR3 is built from 17 residues. V shed 6 bases, J shed 2 bases, and the junction held 13 bases outside the gene matches. From germline, CDR1 is LNHDA and CDR2 SQIVND (reference sequence). CDR3 nucleotide sequence: TGTGCCAGTAGGTCCGGACAGGGGCCTCTCCAACAAGAGACCCAGTACTTC. Encoded protein: CASRSGQGPLQQETQYF.

Only a few counts were recorded for this clone. The V call is TRBV2, the J call TRBJ1-2; no reliable D call. This CDR3 has 12 amino acids. The V end lost 3 bases, the J end lost 4 bases, and 6 bases lay between the germline ends. CDR1 and CDR2 (germline): SNHLY, FYNNEI. DNA for the CDR3: TGTGCCAGCAGTGACCAGTCCTATGGCTACACCTTC. Encoded protein: CASSDQSYGYTF.

The CDR3 loop reads CASSSERLAYEQYF. The CDR3 region has the DNA TGTGCCAGCAGCAGCGAGAGGCTAGCCTACGAGCAGTACTTC. This chain uses TRBV6-6 with TRBJ2-7; D is unresolved. The ends were cut back, 6 bases at V and 2 bases at J, with 14 bases in the middle. The CDR3 length is 14 residues. CDR1 is MNHNY, CDR2 SVGAGI, per germline (reference sequence).

The rearrangement joins TRBV7-9 to TRBJ1-4; 7 bases match TRBD1. Germline assignment: CDR1 SEHNR and CDR2 FQNEAQ (reference sequence). The V segment lost 0 bases and the J segment 4 bases; nucleotides outside the gene matches: 11. This CDR3 is built from 18 residues. Written as DNA, the CDR3 is TGTGCCAGCAGCTTAGCCTCGGGGACAGTTCCCTTTAATGAAAAACTGTTTTTT. Translation: CASSLASGTVPFNEKLFF.

This rearrangement joins TRBV27 to TRBJ1-1; perhaps TRBD1 as D (5 bases). CDR1 and CDR2 from the germline V gene are MNHEY and SMNVEV (reference sequence). V lost 5 bases to trimming and J lost 0 bases, with 13 bases between them. There are 15 residues in the CDR3. The CDR3 is CASSQGTAMNTEAFF. CDR3 in DNA: TGTGCCAGCAGTCAAGGGACGGCCATGAACACTGAAGCTTTCTTT.

V usage is TRBV9 and J usage is TRBJ2-3, with 8 positions matching TRBD2. Germline V gives CDR1 SGDLS, CDR2 YYNGEE. With V trimmed by 7 bases and J by 0 bases, 10 bases remained unmatched. This CDR3 comprises 16 residues. CDR3 in amino acids: CASGGGPYTSTDTQYF. The CDR3 DNA sequence: TGTGCCAGCGGCGGGGGGCCCTACACTAGCACAGATACGCAGTATTTT.

The chain is built from TRBV24-1 and TRBJ2-6; D may be TRBD1 (5 bases). Germline assignment: CDR1 KGHDR and CDR2 SFDVKD. The length of the CDR3 is 15 residues. V gave up 1 base and J gave up 2 bases, with 5 bases separating them. The CDR3 spells CATSDLQAGANVLTF. DNA of the CDR3: TGTGCCACCAGTGATTTACAGGCTGGGGCCAACGTCCTGACTTTC.